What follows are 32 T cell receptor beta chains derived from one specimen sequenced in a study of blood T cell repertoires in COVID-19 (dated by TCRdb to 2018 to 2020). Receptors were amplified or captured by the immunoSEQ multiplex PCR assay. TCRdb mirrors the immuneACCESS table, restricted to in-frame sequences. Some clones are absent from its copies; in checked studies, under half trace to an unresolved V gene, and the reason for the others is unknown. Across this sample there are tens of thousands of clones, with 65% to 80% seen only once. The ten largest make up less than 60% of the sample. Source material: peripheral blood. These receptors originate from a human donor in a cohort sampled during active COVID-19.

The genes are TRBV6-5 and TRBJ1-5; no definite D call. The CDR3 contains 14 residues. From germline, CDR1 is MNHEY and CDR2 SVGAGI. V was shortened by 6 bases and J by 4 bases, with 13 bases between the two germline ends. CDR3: CASRSGGVNQPQHF. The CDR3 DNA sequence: TGTGCCAGCAGAAGTGGCGGGGTGAATCAGCCCCAGCATTTT.

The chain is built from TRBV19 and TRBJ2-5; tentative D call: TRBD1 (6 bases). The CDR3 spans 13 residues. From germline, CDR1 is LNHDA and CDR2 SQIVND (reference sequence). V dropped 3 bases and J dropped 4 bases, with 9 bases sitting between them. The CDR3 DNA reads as TGTGCCAGTAGTATGACAGGAGGAGAGACCCAGTACTTC. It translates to CASSMTGGETQYF.

CDR3 sequence: CASSYSAVPAYEQYF. DNA of the CDR3: TGTGCCAGCAGTTACTCCGCGGTCCCAGCCTACGAGCAGTACTTC. The chain has TRBV6-6 and TRBJ2-7; no clear D gene. The CDR3 covers 15 residues. Germline V gene data show CDR1 as MNHNY and CDR2 as SVGAGI (reference sequence). The ends were cut back, 0 bases at V and 2 bases at J, with 11 bases in the middle.

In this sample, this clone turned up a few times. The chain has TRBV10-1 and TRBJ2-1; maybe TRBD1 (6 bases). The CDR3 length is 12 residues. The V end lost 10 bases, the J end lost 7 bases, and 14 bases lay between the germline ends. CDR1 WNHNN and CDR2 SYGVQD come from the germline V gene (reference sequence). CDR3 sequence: CATATGRNEQFF. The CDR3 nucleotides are TGCGCCACCGCGACAGGCCGGAATGAGCAGTTCTTC.

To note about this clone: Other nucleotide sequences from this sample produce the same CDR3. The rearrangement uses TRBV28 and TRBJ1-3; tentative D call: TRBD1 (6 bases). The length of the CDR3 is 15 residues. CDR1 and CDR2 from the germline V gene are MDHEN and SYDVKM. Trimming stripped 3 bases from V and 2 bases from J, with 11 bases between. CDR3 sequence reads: CASSFLPGAGNTIYF. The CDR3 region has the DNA TGTGCCAGCAGTTTTTTACCAGGGGCTGGAAACACCATATATTTT.

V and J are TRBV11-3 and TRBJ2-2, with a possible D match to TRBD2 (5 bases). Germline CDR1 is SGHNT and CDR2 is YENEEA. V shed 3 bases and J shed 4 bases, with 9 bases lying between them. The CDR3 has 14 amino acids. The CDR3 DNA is TGTGCCAGCAGCTTGAGGGCCGGCACCGGGGAGCTGTTTTTT. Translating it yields CASSLRAGTGELFF.

For the CDR3, the DNA is TGTGCCAGCAGCCACAGGAGGGGAGCAGGGCTTGGTGGGGCCAACGTCCTGACTTTC. Its translation is CASSHRRGAGLGGANVLTF. The chain has TRBV7-9 and TRBJ2-6; possible D gene TRBD2, 6 bases. Germline V CDR1 and CDR2: SEHNR, FQNEAQ (reference sequence). The CDR3 has 19 amino acids. The ends were cut back, 5 bases at V and 3 bases at J, with 23 bases in the middle.

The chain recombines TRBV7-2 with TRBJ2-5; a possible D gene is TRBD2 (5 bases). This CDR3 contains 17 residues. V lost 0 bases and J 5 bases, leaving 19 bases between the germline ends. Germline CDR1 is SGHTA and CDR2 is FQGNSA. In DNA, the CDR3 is TGTGCCAGCAGCTTAGCAAGGACGAGGCCCTCGGGGGAGACCCAGTACTTC. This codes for CASSLARTRPSGETQYF.

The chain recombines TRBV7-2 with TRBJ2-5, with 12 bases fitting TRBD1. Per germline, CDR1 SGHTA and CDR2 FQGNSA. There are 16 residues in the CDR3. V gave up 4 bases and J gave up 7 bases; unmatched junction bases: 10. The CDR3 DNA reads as TGTGCCAGCAGCTCGATGGGACAGGGGGCGGGAGGGACCCAGTACTTC. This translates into CASSSMGQGAGGTQYF. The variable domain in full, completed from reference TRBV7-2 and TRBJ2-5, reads GAGVSQSPSNKVTEKGKDVELRCDPISGHTALYWYRQSLGQGLEFLIYFQGNSAPDKSGLPSDRFSAERTGGSVSTLTIQRTQQEDSAVYLCASSSMGQGAGGTQYFGPGTRLLVL.

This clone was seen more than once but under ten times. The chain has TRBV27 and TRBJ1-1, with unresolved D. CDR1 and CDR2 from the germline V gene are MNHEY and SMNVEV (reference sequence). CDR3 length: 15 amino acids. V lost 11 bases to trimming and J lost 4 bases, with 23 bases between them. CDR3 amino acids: CASLGRRFGGTEAFF. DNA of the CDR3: TGTGCCTCCTTAGGCCGTCGATTCGGCGGCACTGAAGCTTTCTTT.

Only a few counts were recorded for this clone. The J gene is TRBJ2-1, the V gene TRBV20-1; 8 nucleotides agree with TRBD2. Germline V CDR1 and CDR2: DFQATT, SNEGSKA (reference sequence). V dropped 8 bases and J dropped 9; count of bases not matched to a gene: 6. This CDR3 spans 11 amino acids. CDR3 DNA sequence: TGCAGTCCCAGGACTAGCCTTGAGCAGTTCTTC. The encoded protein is CSPRTSLEQFF.

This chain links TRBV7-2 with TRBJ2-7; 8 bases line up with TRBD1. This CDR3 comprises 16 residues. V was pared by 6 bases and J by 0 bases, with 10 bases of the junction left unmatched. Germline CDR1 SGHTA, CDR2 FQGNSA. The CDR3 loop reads CASRYLPGQDSYEQYF. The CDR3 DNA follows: TGTGCCAGCAGATACCTTCCGGGACAGGACTCCTACGAGCAGTACTTC.

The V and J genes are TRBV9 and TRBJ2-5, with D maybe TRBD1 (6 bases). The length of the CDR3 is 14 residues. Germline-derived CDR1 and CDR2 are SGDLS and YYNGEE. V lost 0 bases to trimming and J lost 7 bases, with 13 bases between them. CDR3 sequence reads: CASSVGGTSRTQYF. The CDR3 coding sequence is TGTGCCAGCAGCGTAGGGGGGACAAGCAGGACCCAGTACTTC.

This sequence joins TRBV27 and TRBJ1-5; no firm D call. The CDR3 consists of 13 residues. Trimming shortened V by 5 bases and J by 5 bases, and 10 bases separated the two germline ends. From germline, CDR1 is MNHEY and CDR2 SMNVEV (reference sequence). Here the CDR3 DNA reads TGTGCCAGCAGTACCTACCTCGATCAGCCCCAGCATTTT. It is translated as CASSTYLDQPQHF.

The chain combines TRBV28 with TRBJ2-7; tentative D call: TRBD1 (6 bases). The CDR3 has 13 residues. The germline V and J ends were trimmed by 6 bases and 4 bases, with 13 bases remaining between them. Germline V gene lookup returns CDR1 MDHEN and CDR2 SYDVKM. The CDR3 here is CASRIQGIYEQYF. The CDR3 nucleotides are TGTGCCAGCAGAATACAGGGTATTTACGAGCAGTACTTC.

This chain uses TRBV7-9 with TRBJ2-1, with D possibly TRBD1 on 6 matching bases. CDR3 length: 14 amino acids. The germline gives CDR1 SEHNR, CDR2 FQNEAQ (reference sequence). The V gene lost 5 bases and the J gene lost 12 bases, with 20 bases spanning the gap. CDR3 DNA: TGTGCCAGCAGCCTCAGGACAGCTGGACGGGGGCAGTTCTTC. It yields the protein CASSLRTAGRGQFF.

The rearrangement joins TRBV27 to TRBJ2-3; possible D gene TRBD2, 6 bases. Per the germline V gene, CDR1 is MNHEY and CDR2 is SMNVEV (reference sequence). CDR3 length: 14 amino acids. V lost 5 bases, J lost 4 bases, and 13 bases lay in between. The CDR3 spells CASSRRLVSDTQYF. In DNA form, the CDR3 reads TGTGCCAGCAGTCGGCGACTAGTTTCAGATACGCAGTATTTT.

This chain's CDR3 is CASTLIAGGNTIYF. The CDR3 DNA reads TGTGCCAGCACCCTCATCGCGGGCGGAAACACCATATATTTT. The chain joins TRBV7-2 to TRBJ1-3; no reliable D call. This CDR3 spans 14 amino acids. Germline V gene lookup returns CDR1 SGHTA and CDR2 FQGNSA. V was shortened by 7 bases and J by 4 bases, with 14 bases between the two germline ends.

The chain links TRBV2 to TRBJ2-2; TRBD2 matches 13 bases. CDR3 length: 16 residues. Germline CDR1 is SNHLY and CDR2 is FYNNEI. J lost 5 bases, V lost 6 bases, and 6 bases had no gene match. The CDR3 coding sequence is TGTGCCAGCAGACGACTAGCGGGAGGAGGAACCGGGGAGCTGTTTTTT. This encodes CASRRLAGGGTGELFF.

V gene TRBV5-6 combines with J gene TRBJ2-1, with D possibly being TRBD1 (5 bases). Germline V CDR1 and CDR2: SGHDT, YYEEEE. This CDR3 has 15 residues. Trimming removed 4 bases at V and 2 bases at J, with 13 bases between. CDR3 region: CASSPGHSTYNEQFF. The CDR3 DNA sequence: TGTGCCAGCAGCCCCGGACACAGTACCTACAATGAGCAGTTCTTC. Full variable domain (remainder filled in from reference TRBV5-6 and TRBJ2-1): DAGVTQSPTHLIKTRGQQVTLRCSPKSGHDTVSWYQQALGQGPQFIFQYYEEEERQRGNFPDRFSGHQFPNYSSELNVNALLLGDSALYLCASSPGHSTYNEQFFGPGTRLTVL.

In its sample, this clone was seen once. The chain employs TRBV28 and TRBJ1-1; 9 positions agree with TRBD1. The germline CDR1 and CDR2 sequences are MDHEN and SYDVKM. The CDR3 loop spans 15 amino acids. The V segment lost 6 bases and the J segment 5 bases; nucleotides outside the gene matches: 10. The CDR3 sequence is CASRGGTGMVTEAFF. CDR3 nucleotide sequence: TGTGCCAGCAGGGGGGGGACAGGGATGGTGACTGAAGCTTTCTTT.

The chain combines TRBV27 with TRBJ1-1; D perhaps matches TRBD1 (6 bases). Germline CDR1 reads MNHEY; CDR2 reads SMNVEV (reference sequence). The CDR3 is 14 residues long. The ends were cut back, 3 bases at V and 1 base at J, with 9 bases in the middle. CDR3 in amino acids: CASSLVQGNTEAFF. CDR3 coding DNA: TGTGCCAGCAGTTTGGTACAGGGGAACACTGAAGCTTTCTTT.

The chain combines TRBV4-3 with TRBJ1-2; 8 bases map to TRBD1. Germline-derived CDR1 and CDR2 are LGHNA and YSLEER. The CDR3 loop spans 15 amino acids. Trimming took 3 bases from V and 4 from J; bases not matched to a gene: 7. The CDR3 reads CASSQRTGNSYGYTF. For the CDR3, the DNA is TGCGCCAGCAGCCAGCGGACAGGGAACTCCTATGGCTACACCTTC.

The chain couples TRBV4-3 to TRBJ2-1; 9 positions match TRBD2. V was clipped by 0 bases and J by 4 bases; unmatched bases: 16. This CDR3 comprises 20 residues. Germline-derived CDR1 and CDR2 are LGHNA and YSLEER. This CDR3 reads CASSQEVGRAGGQFYNEQFF. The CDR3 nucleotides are TGCGCCAGCAGCCAAGAAGTCGGAAGAGCGGGAGGACAATTTTACAATGAGCAGTTCTTC.

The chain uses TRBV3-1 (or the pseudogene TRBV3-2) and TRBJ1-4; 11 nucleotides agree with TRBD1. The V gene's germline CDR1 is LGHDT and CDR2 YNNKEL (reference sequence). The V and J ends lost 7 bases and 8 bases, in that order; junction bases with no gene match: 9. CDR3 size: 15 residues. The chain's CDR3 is CASNQDRGLFEKLFF. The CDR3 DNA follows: TGTGCCAGCAACCAGGACAGGGGGCTCTTCGAAAAACTGTTTTTT.

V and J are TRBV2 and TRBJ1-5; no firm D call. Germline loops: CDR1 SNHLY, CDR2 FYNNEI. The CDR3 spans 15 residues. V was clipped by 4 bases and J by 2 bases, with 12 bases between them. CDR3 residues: CASSGSISGNQPQHF. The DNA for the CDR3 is TGTGCCAGCAGTGGGTCAATTTCGGGCAATCAGCCCCAGCATTTT.

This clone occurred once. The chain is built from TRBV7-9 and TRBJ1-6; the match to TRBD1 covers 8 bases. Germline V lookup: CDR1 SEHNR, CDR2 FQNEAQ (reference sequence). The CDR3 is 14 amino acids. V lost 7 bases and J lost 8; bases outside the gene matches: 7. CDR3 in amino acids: CASTWTGSDSPLHF. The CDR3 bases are TGTGCCAGCACCTGGACAGGGTCGGATTCACCCCTCCACTTT. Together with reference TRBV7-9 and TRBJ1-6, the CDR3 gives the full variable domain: DTGVSQNPRHKITKRGQNVTFRCDPISEHNRLYWYRQTLGQGPEFLTYFQNEAQLEKSRLLSDRFSAERPKGSFSTLEIQRTEQGDSAMYLCASTWTGSDSPLHFGNGTRLTVT.

CDR3 residues: CASGSGTVSVPYNEQFF. The CDR3 nucleotides read TGTGCTAGTGGTTCCGGAACAGTTTCGGTCCCCTACAATGAGCAGTTCTTC. V usage is TRBV12-5 and J usage is TRBJ2-1; unclear D gene. The CDR3 contains 17 residues. Germline V gene sequence: CDR1 LGHNT, CDR2 FRNRAP. Trimming removed 4 bases at V and 2 bases at J, with 18 bases between.

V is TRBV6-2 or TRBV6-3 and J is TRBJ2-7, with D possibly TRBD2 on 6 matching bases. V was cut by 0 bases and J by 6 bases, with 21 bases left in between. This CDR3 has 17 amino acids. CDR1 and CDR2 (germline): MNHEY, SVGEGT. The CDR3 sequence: CASSYSSGWGLSREQYF. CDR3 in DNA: TGTGCCAGCAGTTACTCCAGCGGGTGGGGTTTGTCTCGCGAGCAGTACTTC.

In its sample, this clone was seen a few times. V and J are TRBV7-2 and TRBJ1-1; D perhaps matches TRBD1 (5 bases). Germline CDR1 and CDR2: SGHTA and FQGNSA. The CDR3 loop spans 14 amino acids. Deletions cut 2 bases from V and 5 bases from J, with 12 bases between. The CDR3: CASSLTGTWTEAFF. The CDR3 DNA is TGTGCCAGCAGCTTAACCGGGACTTGGACTGAAGCTTTCTTT. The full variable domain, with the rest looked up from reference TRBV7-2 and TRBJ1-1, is GAGVSQSPSNKVTEKGKDVELRCDPISGHTALYWYRQSLGQGLEFLIYFQGNSAPDKSGLPSDRFSAERTGGSVSTLTIQRTQQEDSAVYLCASSLTGTWTEAFFGQGTRLTVV.

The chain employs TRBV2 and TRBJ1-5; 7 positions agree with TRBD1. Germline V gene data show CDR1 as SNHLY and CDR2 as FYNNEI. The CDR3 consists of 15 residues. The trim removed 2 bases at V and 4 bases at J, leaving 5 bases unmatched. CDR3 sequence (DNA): TGTGCCAGCAGTGAACAGGGGGTATCAAATCAGCCCCAGCATTTT. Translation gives CASSEQGVSNQPQHF.

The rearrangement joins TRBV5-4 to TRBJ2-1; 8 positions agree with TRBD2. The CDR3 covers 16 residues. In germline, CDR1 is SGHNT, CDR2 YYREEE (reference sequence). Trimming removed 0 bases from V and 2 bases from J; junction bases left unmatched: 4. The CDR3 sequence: CASSLGSGSPYNEQFF. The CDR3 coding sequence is TGTGCCAGCAGCTTGGGGAGCGGGAGCCCCTACAATGAGCAGTTCTTC.